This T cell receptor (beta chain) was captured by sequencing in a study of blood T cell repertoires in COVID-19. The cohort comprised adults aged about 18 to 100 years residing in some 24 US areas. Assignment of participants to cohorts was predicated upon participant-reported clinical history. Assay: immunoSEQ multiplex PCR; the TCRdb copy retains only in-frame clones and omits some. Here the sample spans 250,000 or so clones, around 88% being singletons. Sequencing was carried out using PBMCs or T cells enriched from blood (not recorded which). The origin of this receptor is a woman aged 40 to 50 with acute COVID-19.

The CDR3 here is CASTQRLADYNEQFF. The DNA for the CDR3 is TGTGCCAGTACCCAACGACTAGCGGACTACAATGAGCAGTTCTTC. The chain is built from TRBV19 and TRBJ2-1; TRBD2 matches at 9 bases. V was clipped by 7 bases and J by 3 bases; unmatched bases: 7. From germline, CDR1 is LNHDA and CDR2 SQIVND (reference sequence). This CDR3 has 15 amino acids.